The rows below give T cell receptor beta chains drawn from one sample of a study of blood T cell repertoires in COVID-19. Libraries were prepared by immunoSEQ multiplex PCR; TCRdb keeps only in-frame clonotypes and omits some of them. The data contain 25,000 to 35,000 clones, 88% of them singletons. Sequenced sample: peripheral blood. The origin of the receptors is a human donor in a cohort sampled during active COVID-19. The CDR3 runs from the conserved cysteine through the conserved F or W. The D gene is left open where the match is weak. The size field is filled for only some rows; it gives once, few, many or a size class.

clone size: .
D gene: TRBD2
V gene: TRBV5-1
J gene: TRBJ2-7
CDR3 protein: CASSLGFRTSGGLSSYEQYF
CDR3 DNA: TGCGCCAGCAGCTTGGGATTCCGGACTAGCGGGGGCCTGAGCTCCTACGAGCAGTACTTC

clone size: once
D gene: TRBD1
V gene: TRBV6-4
J gene: TRBJ1-1
CDR3 protein: CASSEQGATEAFF
CDR3 DNA: TGTGCCAGCAGCGAACAGGGGGCTACTGAAGCTTTCTTT

clone size: .
D gene: TRBD1
V gene: TRBV30
J gene: TRBJ2-2
CDR3 protein: CAWSVRGQTRTGELFF
CDR3 DNA: TGTGCCTGGAGTGTCCGGGGACAGACCCGAACCGGGGAGCTGTTTTTT

clone size: .
D gene: .
V gene: TRBV7-2
J gene: TRBJ1-5
CDR3 protein: CASSPRVGQPQHF
CDR3 DNA: TGTGCCAGCAGCCCCAGGGTGGGTCAGCCCCAGCATTTT

clone size: .
D gene: TRBD2
V gene: TRBV6-5
J gene: TRBJ2-1
CDR3 protein: CASSSLRGGFNEQFF
CDR3 DNA: TGTGCCAGCAGTTCCCTTCGGGGGGGGTTCAATGAGCAGTTCTTC

clone size: .
D gene: TRBD2
V gene: TRBV2
J gene: TRBJ2-1
CDR3 protein: CASSALPTSGGAGEQFF
CDR3 DNA: TGTGCCAGCAGTGCACTGCCTACTAGCGGGGGGGCCGGTGAGCAGTTCTTC

clone size: .
D gene: .
V gene: TRBV11-1
J gene: TRBJ1-1
CDR3 protein: CASSQFLDPNTEAFF
CDR3 DNA: TGTGCCAGCAGCCAATTCCTAGACCCGAACACTGAAGCTTTCTTT

clone size: once
D gene: TRBD1
V gene: TRBV4-2
J gene: TRBJ1-2
CDR3 protein: CASSQIGGGNYGYTF
CDR3 DNA: TGTGCCAGCAGCCAAATAGGGGGCGGTAACTATGGCTACACCTTC

clone size: .
D gene: TRBD1
V gene: TRBV6-5
J gene: TRBJ2-4
CDR3 protein: CASGGRGQVKNIQYF
CDR3 DNA: TGTGCCAGCGGGGGCCGGGGACAGGTCAAAAACATTCAGTACTTC

clone size: .
D gene: TRBD2
V gene: TRBV5-6
J gene: TRBJ2-3
CDR3 protein: CASSLRLAYADTQYF
CDR3 DNA: TGTGCCAGCAGCTTGAGACTAGCATACGCAGATACGCAGTATTTT